The 23 T cell receptor beta chains reported below all come from one sample, sequenced in a study of T cell repertoires in cytomegalovirus infection. Using its own MiXCR run on the reads, TCRdb lists one record per CDR3 protein. The profile covers approximately 150,000 distinct CDR3 sequences, with over 15% appearing a single time and roughly 20% taken by the ten largest. Sequenced: CD8+ T cells from PBMCs. The receptors were sampled from a human donor in good health (CMV status not recorded). Some clones in this sample may be carry-over from other donors' samples.

CDR3 protein: CASRPRRANYGYTF. The CDR3 DNA is TGTGCCAGCAGGCCGAGACGGGCTAACTATGGCTACACCTTC. The V and J genes are TRBV27 and TRBJ1-2; D unclear. The CDR3 covers 14 residues. V shed 6 bases and J shed 0 bases, with 11 bases lying between them. Germline lookup yields CDR1 MNHEY and CDR2 SMNVEV (reference sequence).

This clonotype has just a few counts. The chain joins TRBV6-2 or TRBV6-3 to TRBJ1-1; possible D gene TRBD1, 6 bases. The CDR3 is made up of 13 amino acids. Germline lookup yields CDR1 MNHEY and CDR2 SVGEGT. Trimming took off 6 bases at V and 5 bases at J, with 13 bases between the two ends. The CDR3, as DNA: TGTGCCAGCAGGGAGGACAGCGCTACTGAAGCTTTCTTT. This gives the protein CASREDSATEAFF.

This clonotype was found a few times. The chain has TRBV20-1 and TRBJ2-2; possible D gene TRBD1, 6 bases. The germline CDR1 and CDR2 sequences are DFQATT and SNEGSKA (reference sequence). The V end lost 5 bases, the J end lost 6 bases, and 7 bases lay between the germline ends. The CDR3 is 11 amino acids. The DNA for the CDR3 is TGCAGTGCTCCAGGGGCCGGGGAGCTGTTTTTT. This translates into CSAPGAGELFF.

This clonotype was counted a few times. This sequence joins TRBV18 and TRBJ1-1, with D unclear. Germline CDR1 KGHSH, CDR2 LQKENI. The length of the CDR3 is 13 residues. V lost 5 bases and J 5 bases, leaving 12 bases between the germline ends. This chain's CDR3 is CASSATTRTEAFF. CDR3 DNA sequence: TGTGCCAGCTCAGCGACAACAAGGACTGAAGCTTTCTTT.

This sequence joins TRBV6-5 and TRBJ2-7; possibly TRBD2 for D (6 bases). V dropped 5 bases and J dropped 7 bases, with 15 bases sitting between them. This CDR3 is 13 amino acids long. Germline V lookup: CDR1 MNHEY, CDR2 SVGAGI. This CDR3 is CASSALASSEQYF. The CDR3 DNA is TGTGCCAGCAGTGCACTAGCCAGTTCGGAGCAGTACTTC.

In its sample, this clonotype was seen a few times. V is TRBV7-2 and J is TRBJ2-5; D is possibly TRBD1 or TRBD2 (5 bases each). This CDR3 spans 17 amino acids. Germline V gene sequence: CDR1 SGHTA, CDR2 FQGNSA. The V and J ends lost 1 base and 2 bases respectively, with 17 bases between them. CDR3 in DNA: TGTGCCAGCAGCTTAGAGTTCCAGGGAGTATTGCAAGAGACCCAGTACTTC. As protein: CASSLEFQGVLQETQYF. The full variable domain, with the rest looked up from reference TRBV7-2 and TRBJ2-5, is GAGVSQSPSNKVTEKGKDVELRCDPISGHTALYWYRQSLGQGLEFLIYFQGNSAPDKSGLPSDRFSAERTGGSVSTLTIQRTQQEDSAVYLCASSLEFQGVLQETQYFGPGTRLLVL.

The J gene is TRBJ1-2, the V gene TRBV19; D gene uncertain. The CDR3 has 15 residues. Germline-derived CDR1 and CDR2 are LNHDA and SQIVND (reference sequence). Trimming stripped 8 bases from V and 0 bases from J, with 16 bases between. The CDR3 region is CASSFGLDANYGYTF. The CDR3 region has the DNA TGTGCCAGTTCCTTTGGACTCGACGCTAACTATGGCTACACCTTC. The complete variable domain, with remaining parts taken from reference TRBV19 and TRBJ1-2, reads DGGITQSPKYLFRKEGQNVTLSCEQNLNHDAMYWYRQDPGQGLRLIYYSQIVNDFQKGDIAEGYSVSREKKESFPLTVTSAQKNPTAFYLCASSFGLDANYGYTFGSGTRLTVV.

This sequence joins TRBV20-1 and TRBJ2-1; D might be TRBD1 (6 bases). Germline loops: CDR1 DFQATT, CDR2 SNEGSKA (reference sequence). V was clipped by 0 bases and J by 3 bases, with 12 bases between them. The CDR3 extends over 15 amino acids. This CDR3 is CSARDLGALYNEQFF. The CDR3 region has the DNA TGCAGTGCTAGAGATCTGGGGGCGCTCTACAATGAGCAGTTCTTC.

This clonotype has only a few counts. V and J are TRBV2 and TRBJ1-1, with 7 bases aligning to TRBD1. V was pared by 5 bases and J by 2 bases, with 5 bases of the junction left unmatched. Germline V CDR1 and CDR2: SNHLY, FYNNEI. The CDR3 is made up of 14 amino acids. CDR3: CASSNRGENTEAFF. The DNA of the CDR3 is TGTGCCAGCAGTAACAGGGGAGAAAACACTGAAGCTTTCTTT.

The chain links TRBV7-2 to TRBJ1-1; maybe TRBD1 (6 bases). The V gene lost 1 base and the J gene lost 5 bases, with 11 bases spanning the gap. The CDR3 loop spans 14 amino acids. Germline values: CDR1 SGHTA, CDR2 FQGNSA. The CDR3 DNA is TGTGCCAGCAGCTTAGTGGGGGGCCCAACTGAAGCTTTCTTT. Amino acid sequence: CASSLVGGPTEAFF.

This clonotype was observed a few times. The chain joins TRBV7-8 to TRBJ2-5; D unresolved. This CDR3 has 15 amino acids. Germline V lookup: CDR1 SGHVS, CDR2 FQNEAQ. The germline V and J ends were trimmed by 0 bases and 4 bases, with 12 bases remaining between them. The CDR3 DNA reads as TGTGCCAGCAGCTTAGCGCTTAGGAAAGGAGAGACCCAGTACTTC. It translates to CASSLALRKGETQYF.

V is TRBV6-2 or TRBV6-3 and J is TRBJ1-5; weak D call: TRBD1 (6 bases). The ends were cut back, 7 bases at V and 6 bases at J, with 16 bases in the middle. The CDR3 covers 14 residues. Germline-derived CDR1 and CDR2 are MNHEY and SVGEGT. CDR3 sequence: CASNLQGLGQPQHF. The CDR3 region has the DNA TGTGCCAGCAATTTACAGGGATTGGGTCAGCCCCAGCATTTT.

This sequence joins TRBV20-1 and TRBJ2-4; weak D call: TRBD1 (6 bases). The CDR3 runs to 14 residues. Germline loops: CDR1 DFQATT, CDR2 SNEGSKA (reference sequence). The CDR3 nucleotides read TGCAGCCGAGACCTACAGGGTTTCAAAAACATTCAGTACTTC. Translating it yields CSRDLQGFKNIQYF.

The rearrangement uses TRBV27 and TRBJ1-4, with D unresolved. Germline V gene sequence: CDR1 MNHEY, CDR2 SMNVEV (reference sequence). The V end lost 5 bases, the J end lost 7 bases, and 8 bases lay between the germline ends. The CDR3 is 12 amino acids. The CDR3: CASSRGGEKLFF. CDR3 in DNA: TGTGCCAGCAGTCGCGGTGGTGAAAAACTGTTTTTT.

In DNA, the CDR3 is TGTGCCAGCAGCAACGGCGACAATGAGCAGTTCTTC. This sequence encodes CASSNGDNEQFF. V usage is TRBV11-1 and J usage is TRBJ2-1; D is undetermined. CDR3 length: 12 amino acids. Trimming cost V 5 bases and J 5 bases, with 7 bases left between them. The germline V gene encodes CDR1 SGHAT and CDR2 FQDESV (reference sequence).

This clonotype showed up just a few times. The chain has TRBV9 and TRBJ2-2, with D possibly being TRBD1 or TRBD2 (5 bases each). There are 14 residues in the CDR3. The germline V gene encodes CDR1 SGDLS and CDR2 YYNGEE. Trimming cost V 3 bases and J 6 bases, with 12 bases left between them. CDR3 protein: CASSEFGTPGELFF. CDR3 in DNA: TGTGCCAGCAGCGAATTTGGGACCCCCGGGGAGCTGTTTTTT.

V is TRBV4-1 and J is TRBJ1-1; D remains ambiguous. The germline V gene has CDR1 MGHRA and CDR2 YSYEKL. The CDR3 loop spans 14 amino acids. Trimming stripped 1 base from V and 3 bases from J, with 9 bases between. In nucleotides, the CDR3 is TGCGCCAGCAGCCAAGTCAATATGGACACTGAAGCTTTCTTT. Its translation is CASSQVNMDTEAFF.

This chain joins TRBV11-2 and TRBJ2-2; 10 bases fit TRBD2. The CDR3 spans 16 residues. J gave up 6 bases and V 3 bases, and 7 bases lay outside the gene matches. The germline CDR1 and CDR2 sequences are SGHAT and FQNNGV. CDR3 coding DNA: TGTGCCAGCAGCTTCAGGAAAGCGGGAGGGTCCGGGGAGCTGTTTTTT. Residues: CASSFRKAGGSGELFF. Using reference TRBV11-2 and TRBJ2-2 for the parts outside the CDR3, the full variable domain is EAGVAQSPRYKIIEKRQSVAFWCNPISGHATLYWYQQILGQGPKLLIQFQNNGVVDDSQLPKDRFSAERLKGVDSTLKIQPAKLEDSAVYLCASSFRKAGGSGELFFGEGSRLTVL.

The sample holds a few counts of this clonotype. The chain employs TRBV7-8 and TRBJ2-7; no reliable D call. The CDR3 has 14 amino acids. V was cut by 1 base and J by 5 bases, with 12 bases left in between. Germline CDR1 is SGHVS and CDR2 is FQNEAQ. The CDR3 DNA reads TGTGCCAGCAGCTTAGAACCGACTGGGGACGAGCAGTACGTC. It encodes CASSLEPTGDEQYV.

This clonotype showed up just a few times. The chain joins TRBV7-6 to TRBJ2-5; possibly TRBD2 for D (6 bases). Germline loops: CDR1 SGHVS, CDR2 FNYEAQ. Trimming took 0 bases from V and 5 from J, leaving 16 bases between them. CDR3 length: 16 residues. The CDR3 reads CASSLALAGGVETQYF. The DNA of the CDR3 is TGTGCCAGCAGCTTAGCACTAGCCGGAGGGGTGGAGACCCAGTACTTC.

This clonotype has more than one count but fewer than ten. The V gene is TRBV27, the J gene TRBJ2-1; 10 positions agree with TRBD2. Germline V gives CDR1 MNHEY, CDR2 SMNVEV (reference sequence). With V trimmed by 1 base and J by 4 bases, 4 bases remained unmatched. The CDR3 covers 16 residues. CDR3 coding DNA: TGTGCCAGCAGTTTATTAGCGGGGGGCCGTTACAATGAGCAGTTCTTC. Its translation: CASSLLAGGRYNEQFF.

This chain's CDR3 is CAIQRQGLYEQYF. The CDR3 nucleotides read TGTGCCATCCAAAGACAGGGGCTGTACGAGCAGTACTTC. The J gene is TRBJ2-7, the V gene TRBV28, with 8 bases fitting TRBD1. Germline CDR1 is MDHEN and CDR2 is SYDVKM. This CDR3 has 13 amino acids. V dropped 10 bases and J dropped 4; count of bases not matched to a gene: 9.

This clonotype has a handful of counts. The chain employs TRBV7-9 and TRBJ2-2; D tentatively reads TRBD1 or TRBD2 (5 bases each). The CDR3 has 15 amino acids. V was pared by 3 bases and J by 5 bases, with 13 bases between. CDR1 SEHNR and CDR2 FQNEAQ come from the germline V gene (reference sequence). CDR3 in DNA: TGTGCCAGCAGCTTGGGGACGGTAGAGACCGGGGAGCTGTTTTTT. This encodes CASSLGTVETGELFF.